The 31 T cell receptor beta chains below all came from one sample that was sequenced in a study of blood T cells in healthy people across ages. The authors ran a second PCR of 7 to 11 cycles using a sample-barcoded 5' primer and a J-beta primer mix. TCRdb re-called the 5' RACE reads through MiXCR, storing one row per CDR3 protein. In the table there are 450,000 to 700,000 distinct CDR3 sequences, 25% to 30% of which are singletons. The sample taken for sequencing was blood. The receptor set was obtained from a woman in her 70s in good health.

This chain uses TRBV12-3 or TRBV12-4 with TRBJ2-6, with unresolved D. The germline V and J ends were trimmed by 10 bases and 0 bases, with 10 bases remaining between them. CDR3 length: 14 residues. CDR3 sequence: CATRRFSGANVLTF. In nucleotides, the CDR3 is TGTGCCACCAGACGGTTCTCTGGGGCCAACGTCCTGACTTTC.

The chain couples TRBV6-5 to TRBJ2-3; 9 bases agree with TRBD2. CDR1 MNHEY and CDR2 SVGAGI come from the germline V gene. V lost 0 bases and J lost 2; bases outside the gene matches: 9. The CDR3 runs 18 residues. The CDR3 DNA is TGTGCCAGCAGTTACTCCGGGAGGCTAGCGGGGTACACAGATACGCAGTATTTT. This sequence encodes CASSYSGRLAGYTDTQYF.

This clonotype turned up a few times. V and J are TRBV20-1 and TRBJ1-4, with D unresolved. Trimming stripped 3 bases from V and 2 bases from J, with 7 bases between. CDR1 is DFQATT and CDR2 is SNEGSKA in the germline V gene (reference sequence). The CDR3 spans 13 residues. CDR3 coding DNA: TGCAGTGCTAGTTTCGGTACTAATGAAAAACTGTTTTTT. Protein product: CSASFGTNEKLFF.

This clonotype was detected only a few times. The chain combines TRBV20-1 with TRBJ1-4; tentatively, D is TRBD1 (5 bases). This CDR3 has 12 residues. Germline CDR1 DFQATT, CDR2 SNEGSKA (reference sequence). V lost 2 bases to trimming and J lost 4 bases, with 5 bases between them. The CDR3 is CSARRGNEKLFF. The CDR3, as DNA: TGCAGTGCTAGAAGGGGTAATGAAAAACTGTTTTTT.

This clonotype has only a few counts. The rearrangement joins TRBV7-3 to TRBJ2-7; 10 bases agree with TRBD2. The last part of the DNA fits TRBJ2-1 better; the J call may be wrong. Germline V gene lookup returns CDR1 SGHTA and CDR2 FQGTGA. The CDR3 runs 15 residues. CDR3 sequence (DNA): TGTGCCAGCAGCGACTTCTCGGGACTAGCGAGGGAGCAGTTCTTC. Its translation: CASSDFSGLAREQFF.

This clonotype was seen a handful of times. CDR3: CASSYQDGRSYEQYF. The CDR3 DNA reads as TGTGCCAGCAGTTATCAGGACGGCCGCTCCTACGAGCAGTACTTC. The chain joins TRBV6-2 or TRBV6-3 to TRBJ2-7; D is unresolved. Trimming shortened V by 3 bases and J by 0 bases, and 12 bases separated the two germline ends. Germline loops: CDR1 MNHEY, CDR2 SVGEGT. CDR3 size: 15 residues.

The genes are TRBV29-1 and TRBJ2-5, with 10 bases identical to TRBD1. The J call is uncertain, as TRBJ2-7 better fits the DNA end. Germline V gene sequence: CDR1 SQVTM, CDR2 ANQGSEA. The CDR3 is 11 residues long. The DNA for the CDR3 is TGCAGCGTGGGACAGGGGAACGAGCAGTACTTC. Its translation: CSVGQGNEQYF.

The chain recombines TRBV7-8 with TRBJ2-5; no firm D call. The CDR3 contains 14 residues. Germline loops: CDR1 SGHVS, CDR2 FQNEAQ. Trimming took 4 bases from V and 2 from J, leaving 11 bases between them. The chain's CDR3 is CASSSTDSQETQYF. DNA of the CDR3: TGTGCCAGCAGCTCCACAGATTCACAAGAGACCCAGTACTTC.

J is TRBJ1-6 and V is TRBV6-5; TRBD1 agrees at 8 bases. Trimming took 3 bases from V and 8 from J; bases not matched to a gene: 9. Germline CDR1 MNHEY, CDR2 SVGAGI. This CDR3 region has 16 residues. Written as DNA, the CDR3 is TGTGCCAGCAGTTATCAGTCAGGGGGCGCTTATTCACCCCTCCACTTT. Amino acids: CASSYQSGGAYSPLHF.

This rearrangement joins TRBV4-2 to TRBJ1-2; D not resolved. This CDR3 region has 16 residues. The V end was cut by 1 base, the J end by 0 bases, with 12 bases between. Germline CDR1 is LGHNA and CDR2 is YNFKEQ. CDR3 nucleotide sequence: TGTGCCAGCAGCCAAGGCGCGACAATAGCTAACTATGGCTACACCTTC. It codes for CASSQGATIANYGYTF.

The table lists this clonotype with many counts. This chain links TRBV20-1 with TRBJ2-5; D unclear. CDR1 and CDR2 from the germline V gene are DFQATT and SNEGSKA (reference sequence). This CDR3 has 14 residues. V was pared by 3 bases and J by 5 bases, with 16 bases between. The CDR3 nucleotides read TGCAGTGCTAGTAGGGCTGGGGAACGGGAGACCCAGTACTTC. It yields the protein CSASRAGERETQYF.

Notes on this clonotype: This may stem from a read error, because a much larger clone lies one nucleotide away. This chain connects TRBV7-2 to TRBJ2-5; the D is unclear. This CDR3 has 12 residues. The V gene's germline CDR1 is SGHTA and CDR2 FQGNSA. Trimming stripped 3 bases from V and 10 bases from J, with 12 bases between. This CDR3 reads CASSFNYYDQYF. The CDR3 nucleotides read TGTGCCAGCAGCTTTAATTACTACGACCAGTACTTC.

CDR3 region: CSARALDGGYNEQFF. CDR3 coding DNA: TGCAGTGCTAGAGCCTTGGACGGTGGATACAATGAGCAGTTCTTC. The rearrangement uses TRBV20-1 and TRBJ2-1; no clear D. V was pared by 1 base and J by 4 bases, with 14 bases between. Per the germline V gene, CDR1 is DFQATT and CDR2 is SNEGSKA (reference sequence). The CDR3 runs 15 residues.

The V call is TRBV3-1, the J call TRBJ2-6; the D is unclear. From germline, CDR1 is LGHDT and CDR2 YNNKEL (reference sequence). Deletions cut 4 bases from V and 4 bases from J, with 8 bases between. The CDR3 runs to 14 residues. The CDR3 loop reads CASSPYSGANVLTF. For the CDR3, the DNA is TGTGCCAGCAGCCCTTACTCGGGGGCCAACGTCCTGACTTTC. The entire variable domain, with the rest obtained from reference TRBV3-1 and TRBJ2-6, is as follows: DTAVSQTPKYLVTQMGNDKSIKCEQNLGHDTMYWYKQDSKKFLKIMFSYNNKELIINETVPNRFSPKSPDKAHLNLHINSLELGDSAVYFCASSPYSGANVLTFGAGSRLTVL.

The rearrangement joins TRBV6-5 to TRBJ2-5, with D possibly matching TRBD2 (5 bases). Near its end, the DNA agrees better with TRBJ2-1, so the J call may be wrong. The length of the CDR3 is 15 residues. CDR1 is MNHEY, CDR2 SVGAGI, per germline. DNA for the CDR3: TGTGCCAGCAGTCCGCACCGGGGATTCGACAATGAGCAGTTCTTC. Its translation is CASSPHRGFDNEQFF.

This clonotype occurred a few times. The genes are TRBV5-1 and TRBJ2-7; 9 nucleotides agree with TRBD1. Unmatched junction bases numbered 6, after V lost 4 bases and J lost 1 base. The CDR3 loop spans 15 amino acids. Germline V gene sequence: CDR1 SGHRS, CDR2 YFSETQ. CDR3 amino acids: CASSSGQGNSYEQYF. The CDR3 DNA is TGCGCCAGCAGCAGCGGACAGGGGAATTCCTACGAGCAGTACTTC.

This clonotype was counted ten times or more. The chain links TRBV4-3 to TRBJ2-7; D could derive from TRBD1 or TRBD2 (5 bases each). Germline V gene data show CDR1 as LGHNA and CDR2 as YSLEER. V lost 0 bases and J 0 bases, leaving 12 bases between the germline ends. There are 16 residues in the CDR3. CDR3 sequence reads: CASSQDPGTASYEQYF. Written as DNA, the CDR3 is TGCGCCAGCAGCCAAGACCCCGGGACGGCCTCCTACGAGCAGTACTTC.

The chain links TRBV6-2 or TRBV6-3 to TRBJ1-2; tentative D call: TRBD1 (5 bases). The CDR3 contains 16 residues. The V end lost 2 bases, the J end lost 1 base, and 14 bases lay between the germline ends. CDR1 MNHEY and CDR2 SVGEGT come from the germline V gene. Here the CDR3 reads CASSYHRTDRNYGYTF. The CDR3 coding sequence is TGTGCCAGCAGTTACCACAGGACGGATCGTAACTATGGCTACACCTTC.

This clonotype showed up just a few times. The chain recombines TRBV11-2 with TRBJ2-6; D gene uncertain. V was cut by 2 bases and J by 4 bases, with 6 bases left in between. Germline V CDR1 and CDR2: SGHAT, FQNNGV. The CDR3 contains 14 residues. CDR3 loop: CASSLSRGANVLTF. For the CDR3, the DNA is TGTGCCAGCAGCTTAAGCAGGGGGGCCAACGTCCTGACTTTC.

For this clonotype: Since no conserved phenylalanine or tryptophan closes the CDR3, a read error is the likely cause. The chain has TRBV5-1 and TRBJ2-7; 7 bases are a match to TRBD1. The CDR3 covers 12 residues. Germline V lookup: CDR1 SGHRS, CDR2 YFSETQ. CDR3 residues: CARSLPGQEQYL. CDR3 nucleotide sequence: TGCGCCCGCAGCCTACCGGGACAGGAGCAGTACTTG.

In this sample, this clonotype turned up a few times. Germline and junction disagree at one end, which may indicate a read error. The rearrangement joins TRBV12-3 or TRBV12-4 to TRBJ1-1; D perhaps matches TRBD1 (5 bases). This CDR3 is 15 amino acids long. CDR3 in DNA: TGTGCCAGCAGCCTGACAGCATCATCAGGCACTGAGGCTTTCTTT. As protein: CASSLTASSGTEAFF.

The chain joins TRBV7-2 to TRBJ1-4; 9 bases agree with TRBD1. V dropped 3 bases and J dropped 8; count of bases not matched to a gene: 7. Germline CDR1 is SGHTA and CDR2 is FQGNSA. The CDR3 extends over 15 amino acids. The CDR3 region is CASSFNRGREEKLFF. The CDR3 region has the DNA TGTGCCAGCAGCTTCAACAGGGGGCGGGAGGAAAAACTGTTTTTT.

This clonotype was counted a few times. This may be a read error, as it is one base from a much larger clone. V is TRBV7-2 and J is TRBJ1-5; D is ambiguous. Germline lookup yields CDR1 SGHTA and CDR2 FQGNSA. Trimming took off 1 base at V and 5 bases at J, with 6 bases between the two ends. The CDR3 loop spans 13 amino acids. The CDR3: CASSLGRYQPQHF. The CDR3 nucleotides are TGTGCCAGCAGCTTAGGGAGGTATCAGCCCCAGCATTTT.

This clonotype was counted only a few times. The chain has TRBV5-1 and TRBJ1-1; no firm D call. The CDR3 contains 15 residues. The germline gives CDR1 SGHRS, CDR2 YFSETQ. V dropped 0 bases and J dropped 1 base, with 10 bases sitting between them. The CDR3 region is CASSLVPPPNTEAFF. CDR3 in DNA: TGCGCCAGCAGCTTGGTTCCACCGCCGAACACTGAAGCTTTCTTT.

This clonotype was seen a few times. The chain uses TRBV6-1 and TRBJ2-5; 11 bases line up with TRBD1. CDR1 is MNHNS and CDR2 is SASEGT in the germline V gene. Trimming removed 7 bases from V and 4 bases from J; junction bases left unmatched: 5. This CDR3 region has 14 residues. This chain's CDR3 is CASIRGQGVETQYF. CDR3 bases: TGTGCCAGCATTAGGGGACAGGGGGTAGAGACCCAGTACTTC.

In this sample, this clonotype turned up once. This chain links TRBV5-1 with TRBJ2-1, with 10 bases identical to TRBD2. V was pared by 2 bases and J by 8 bases, with 4 bases of the junction left unmatched. Germline values: CDR1 SGHRS, CDR2 YFSETQ. This CDR3 is built from 14 residues. CDR3 DNA: TGCGCCAGCAGCTTTAGCGGGGGGTGGGATGAGCAGTTCTTC. Translating gives CASSFSGGWDEQFF.

This clonotype was seen only a few times. V and J are TRBV12-3 or TRBV12-4 and TRBJ1-2; TRBD1 matches 8 bases. This CDR3 is 16 amino acids long. J was trimmed by 5 bases and V by 2 bases; bases with no gene match: 10. CDR3 residues: CASSLPYRGEGYGYTF. The CDR3 nucleotides read TGTGCCAGCAGTTTACCCTACAGGGGGGAAGGGTATGGCTACACCTTC.

The chain employs TRBV7-9 and TRBJ1-5; unclear D gene. Germline V gene lookup returns CDR1 SEHNR and CDR2 FQNEAQ (reference sequence). The CDR3 sequence is 12 residues long. Trimming shortened V by 6 bases and J by 7 bases, and 10 bases separated the two germline ends. The CDR3 coding sequence is TGTGCCAGCAGTTTCGACAACCAGCCCCAGCATTTT. It yields the protein CASSFDNQPQHF.

This clonotype occurred a few times. The chain employs TRBV12-5 and TRBJ2-5; TRBD2 aligns across 9 bases. The better agreement between TRBJ2-7 and the DNA end casts doubt on the J call. CDR3 length equals 18 residues. Germline CDR1 LGHNT, CDR2 FRNRAP. This CDR3 is CASGPPWGLAGNSYEQYF. Here the CDR3 DNA reads TGTGCTAGTGGCCCTCCCTGGGGGCTAGCGGGGAACTCCTACGAGCAGTACTTC.

The chain uses TRBV2 and TRBJ1-2, with 11 bases that match TRBD1. Per the germline V gene, CDR1 is SNHLY and CDR2 is FYNNEI. CDR3 size: 14 residues. With 4 bases clipped from V and 7 bases from J, the junction kept 5 bases outside the gene matches. The CDR3 sequence is CASSAGQGVRGYTF. The CDR3 region has the DNA TGTGCCAGCAGTGCGGGACAGGGGGTCCGTGGCTACACCTTC.

This clonotype was observed once. The chain is built from TRBV7-9 and TRBJ1-2, with 9 bases matching TRBD1. Per germline, CDR1 SEHNR and CDR2 FQNEAQ (reference sequence). CDR3 length: 16 residues. V trimming: 5 bases; J trimming: 7 bases; junction bases outside the gene matches: 14. Here the CDR3 reads CASSAPNRDRVPGYTF. The CDR3 DNA is TGTGCCAGCAGCGCGCCAAACCGGGACAGGGTACCTGGCTACACCTTC.